This TCR beta chain appears in the sequencing data of a study of shared clonotypes between healthy human individuals. Assay execution took place at the deep level. DNA input for the unsorted PBMC replicate PCRs was 250 to 300 ng, tens of thousands of T cell genomes. The repertoire was sequenced with immunoSEQ multiplex PCR; TCRdb's copy has only in-frame clones and lacks some. This sample has 450,000 or so clones, with approximately 77% found just once. In its sample, this clone was seen once. Germline values: CDR1 KGHSY, CDR2 FQNENV. The V segment lost 0 bases and the J segment 7 bases; nucleotides outside the gene matches: 10. The CDR3 is 17 residues long.

The sequenced sample was PBMCs. This sequence was found in a woman aged 35 to 49 in good health. Some clones in this sample may be carry-over from other donors' samples. The gene calls are TRBV16 and TRBJ2-1, with 9 bases lining up with TRBD2. CDR3 sequence: CASSQSGGGRAWNEQFF. The CDR3 DNA reads as TGTGCCAGCAGCCAATCGGGCGGCGGGAGGGCGTGGAATGAGCAGTTCTTC.